The next 8 T cell receptor beta chains were all read from a single sample in a study of blood T cell repertoires in COVID-19 (dated by TCRdb to the early 2020s). Receptor libraries were prepared by the immunoSEQ multiplex PCR assay. As stored in TCRdb, this immuneACCESS dataset retains in-frame rearrangements with V and J assigned. A fraction of the clones does not appear; measured against another copy, unresolved V genes explain less than half of the discrepancy, and the remainder lacks a known reason. This sample comprises about 330,000 clones, about 87% of them detected only once. Approximately 5% of the sample is in the top ten clones. The sample consisted of PBMCs or T cells enriched from blood (not recorded which). These receptors were collected from a woman under 40 who had recovered from COVID-19.

The chain has TRBV29-1 and TRBJ2-1; D is possibly TRBD1 (6 bases). Germline lookup yields CDR1 SQVTM and CDR2 ANQGSEA. The V gene lost 7 bases and the J gene lost 2 bases, with 15 bases spanning the gap. The CDR3 runs 14 residues. CDR3 protein: CSAVRGSTYNEQFF. The CDR3 nucleotides are TGCAGCGCGGTCAGGGGTTCGACCTACAATGAGCAGTTCTTC.

The V gene is TRBV4-1, the J gene TRBJ1-2; D is possibly TRBD1 (6 bases). V lost 4 bases and J 1 base, leaving 19 bases between the germline ends. The CDR3 is made up of 17 amino acids. The germline CDR1 and CDR2 sequences are MGHRA and YSYEKL. CDR3 DNA sequence: TGCGCCAGCAGCCGCACAGGGAAGTTCTCCCTTAACTATGGCTACACCTTC. This codes for CASSRTGKFSLNYGYTF.

V is TRBV28 and J is TRBJ1-5; 11 bases are shared with TRBD1. The CDR3 consists of 15 residues. Germline assignment: CDR1 MDHEN and CDR2 SYDVKM. V lost 5 bases and J lost 4; bases outside the gene matches: 4. The CDR3 loop is CASSVGTGGNQPQHF. CDR3 nucleotide sequence: TGTGCCAGCAGTGTCGGGACAGGGGGAAATCAGCCCCAGCATTTT.

This chain links TRBV4-1 with TRBJ1-5, with a weak D call TRBD1 (5 bases). With 0 bases removed from V and 0 bases from J, the gap between germline ends came to 12 bases. The CDR3 length is 17 residues. Germline CDR1 and CDR2: MGHRA and YSYEKL. The CDR3 protein is CASSQESRDYSNQPQHF. The CDR3 region has the DNA TGCGCCAGCAGCCAAGAAAGTAGGGACTATAGCAATCAGCCCCAGCATTTT.

The rearrangement uses TRBV4-3 and TRBJ2-1, with a possible D match to TRBD2 (6 bases). V shed 4 bases and J shed 6 bases, with 13 bases lying between them. Germline V lookup: CDR1 LGHNA, CDR2 YSLEER. The CDR3 is 14 residues long. This CDR3 reads CASSRGESGNEQFF. CDR3 nucleotides: TGCGCCAGCAGCCGGGGGGAGTCGGGCAATGAGCAGTTCTTC.

The chain uses TRBV2 and TRBJ2-7, with D tentatively TRBD1 (5 bases). Germline CDR1 and CDR2: SNHLY and FYNNEI. The CDR3 covers 15 residues. V lost 6 bases and J lost 4, with 19 bases in between. DNA of the CDR3: TGTGCCAGCAGCCCCCTAGGCCTCGACAGTTACGAGCAGTACTTC. Protein product: CASSPLGLDSYEQYF.

This chain joins TRBV28 and TRBJ2-2; TRBD1 matches 8 bases. Germline CDR1 and CDR2: MDHEN and SYDVKM. J was trimmed by 7 bases and V by 6 bases; bases with no gene match: 10. The CDR3 loop spans 15 amino acids. CDR3 loop: CASRPQDRDNGELFF. The CDR3, as DNA: TGTGCCAGCAGGCCTCAGGACAGGGATAACGGGGAGCTGTTTTTT. Supplemented by reference TRBV28 and TRBJ2-2, the full variable domain reads DVKVTQSSRYLVKRTGEKVFLECVQDMDHENMFWYRQDPGLGLRLIYFSYDVKMKEKGDIPEGYSVSREKKERFSLILESASTNQTSMYLCASRPQDRDNGELFFGEGSRLTVL.

The V gene is TRBV7-3, the J gene TRBJ1-2; unclear D gene. The CDR3 extends over 14 amino acids. Germline V gene lookup returns CDR1 SGHTA and CDR2 FQGTGA. The V and J ends lost 2 bases and 4 bases respectively, with 11 bases between them. CDR3 amino acids: CASSLSEGSYGYTF. In DNA, the CDR3 is TGTGCCAGCAGCTTATCGGAGGGTTCCTATGGCTACACCTTC.